The 18 T cell receptor beta chains in this list originate from one sample, sequenced in a study of lymphopenia after photon versus proton radiotherapy. The table came from immunoSEQ multiplex PCR; TCRdb's copy has only in-frame clones and leaves some out. In the table there are around 30,000 clones, roughly 87% of which are singletons. The input for sequencing was peripheral blood, taken from a patient treated with proton-based radiotherapy. These receptors were collected from a woman in her seventies with pancreatic cancer. Some clones in this sample may be carry-over from other donors' samples.

This clone has only one observation. The chain carries TRBV18 and TRBJ2-5; 7 bases match TRBD1. This CDR3 is built from 17 residues. Germline CDR1 is KGHSH and CDR2 is LQKENI. Trimming removed 3 bases from V and 1 base from J; junction bases left unmatched: 11. The CDR3 region has the DNA TGTGCCAGCTCACCCCGTCCCGGGACAGACTCCCAAGAGACCCAGTACTTC. Its protein product is CASSPRPGTDSQETQYF.

J is TRBJ2-2 and V is TRBV11-3; possibly TRBD2 for D (5 bases). Trimming left V 6 bases short and J 3 bases short, with 8 bases between. CDR1 is SGHNT, CDR2 YENEEA, per germline. The CDR3 is made up of 13 amino acids. Here the CDR3 DNA reads TGTGCCAGCAGTAGGGAGTACACCGGGGAGCTGTTTTTT. Protein sequence: CASSREYTGELFF.

V gene TRBV28 combines with J gene TRBJ1-4; unclear D gene. CDR3 size: 14 residues. With 5 bases removed from V and 5 bases from J, the gap between germline ends came to 12 bases. Germline-derived CDR1 and CDR2 are MDHEN and SYDVKM. The CDR3 sequence: CASSLFNLNEKLFF. The CDR3 DNA reads as TGTGCCAGCAGTCTGTTTAACCTGAATGAAAAACTGTTTTTT.

The CDR3 spells CASIPSRDRGHEQYF. The CDR3, as DNA: TGTGCCAGCATACCCAGCCGGGACAGGGGCCACGAGCAGTACTTC. The chain employs TRBV6-1 and TRBJ2-5, with 10 bases fitting TRBD1. The DNA end is a closer match to TRBJ2-7, so the J assignment may be wrong. Per the germline V gene, CDR1 is MNHNS and CDR2 is SASEGT. The CDR3 consists of 15 residues.

In this sample, this clone turned up once. The rearrangement joins TRBV7-6 to TRBJ2-1, with TRBD2 matching 7 bases. Per the germline V gene, CDR1 is SGHVS and CDR2 is FNYEAQ. The length of the CDR3 is 15 residues. V was pared by 5 bases and J by 5 bases, with 9 bases of the junction left unmatched. The CDR3 nucleotides are TGTGCCAGCAGCCCCCGGCAGAGCGGGAACAATGAGCAGTTCTTC. Translated, it gives CASSPRQSGNNEQFF.

The chain couples TRBV19 to TRBJ1-4; TRBD1 matches 7 bases. V shed 8 bases and J 8 bases; nucleotides not matched to a gene: 8. CDR1 and CDR2 (germline): LNHDA, SQIVND (reference sequence). The CDR3 spans 13 residues. The CDR3 here is CASSDREGEKLFF. In DNA, the CDR3 is TGTGCCAGTTCCGACAGGGAGGGGGAAAAACTGTTTTTT. Based on the CDR3 plus reference TRBV19 and TRBJ1-4, the full variable domain is DGGITQSPKYLFRKEGQNVTLSCEQNLNHDAMYWYRQDPGQGLRLIYYSQIVNDFQKGDIAEGYSVSREKKESFPLTVTSAQKNPTAFYLCASSDREGEKLFFGSGTQLSVL.

The chain is built from TRBV25-1 and TRBJ2-7; 7 nucleotides match TRBD1. V shed 3 bases and J 4 bases; nucleotides not matched to a gene: 6. From germline, CDR1 is MGHDK and CDR2 SYGVNS. The CDR3 loop spans 14 amino acids. The CDR3 nucleotides read TGTGCCAGCAGTGAGACAGGGAATGGATACGAGCAGTACTTC. Translating it yields CASSETGNGYEQYF.

This chain connects TRBV19 to TRBJ1-2, with TRBD1 matching over 10 bases. The germline CDR1 and CDR2 sequences are LNHDA and SQIVND (reference sequence). The CDR3 extends over 15 amino acids. With 6 bases clipped from V and 4 bases from J, the junction kept 8 bases outside the gene matches. The CDR3 loop is CASSEIGQGVYGYTF. For the CDR3, the DNA is TGTGCCAGTAGCGAGATCGGACAGGGGGTCTATGGCTACACCTTC.

The rearrangement joins TRBV14 to TRBJ2-1; TRBD2 matches 14 bases. Trimming took 3 bases from V and 9 from J; bases not matched to a gene: 10. Germline V CDR1 and CDR2: SGHDN, FVKESK. The CDR3 is 17 residues long. The CDR3 bases are TGTGCCAGCAGCCATCCGGTTGCGGGACTAGCGGGAGTTGAGCAGTTCTTC. Its translation: CASSHPVAGLAGVEQFF.

The chain employs TRBV28 and TRBJ1-2, with D hard to call. Germline CDR1 reads MDHEN; CDR2 reads SYDVKM. V was pared by 3 bases and J by 4 bases, with 12 bases between. The CDR3 is 14 amino acids. This CDR3 is CASSFVGSGYGYTF. In DNA form, the CDR3 reads TGTGCCAGCAGTTTTGTGGGGTCTGGCTATGGCTACACCTTC.

The V gene is TRBV28, the J gene TRBJ2-1; perhaps D is TRBD1 or TRBD2 (5 bases each). CDR1 and CDR2 (germline): MDHEN, SYDVKM. V shed 2 bases and J shed 5 bases, with 7 bases lying between them. CDR3 length: 13 residues. This CDR3 reads CASSLGGHNEQFF. The DNA of the CDR3 is TGTGCCAGCAGTTTAGGGGGACACAATGAGCAGTTCTTC.

The chain couples TRBV6-1 to TRBJ2-2; perhaps TRBD2 as D (5 bases). V was clipped by 7 bases and J by 0 bases, with 9 bases between them. The CDR3 extends over 14 amino acids. Germline CDR1 reads MNHNS; CDR2 reads SASEGT. Written as DNA, the CDR3 is TGTGCCAGCATATCGGGAACGAACACCGGGGAGCTGTTTTTT. Translating gives CASISGTNTGELFF.

The chain uses TRBV28 and TRBJ1-2, with 11 bases identical to TRBD1. CDR1 MDHEN and CDR2 SYDVKM come from the germline V gene. This CDR3 has 15 amino acids. V was pared by 6 bases and J by 7 bases, with 10 bases of the junction left unmatched. Here the CDR3 DNA reads TGTGCCAGCAGCCCTGAGGGACAGGGGGTGTCTGGCTACACCTTC. Its translation: CASSPEGQGVSGYTF.

The chain employs TRBV5-5 and TRBJ2-3, with TRBD2 matching over 7 bases. The germline V gene has CDR1 SGHKS and CDR2 YYEKEE (reference sequence). The CDR3 totals 16 residues. The V gene end was trimmed by 1 base and the J gene end by 1 base; junction bases not matched to a gene: 6. CDR3 DNA sequence: TGTGCCAGCAGCTTGAGACTAGCTCTGGGCACAGATACGCAGTATTTT. Translation gives CASSLRLALGTDTQYF. The variable domain in full, completed from reference TRBV5-5 and TRBJ2-3, reads DAGVTQSPTHLIKTRGQQVTLRCSPISGHKSVSWYQQVLGQGPQFIFQYYEKEERGRGNFPDRFSARQFPNYSSELNVNALLLGDSALYLCASSLRLALGTDTQYFGPGTRLTVL.

This chain links TRBV19 with TRBJ1-2, with 7 bases matching TRBD1. CDR1 is LNHDA and CDR2 is SQIVND in the germline V gene (reference sequence). The trim removed 4 bases at V and 7 bases at J, leaving 3 bases unmatched. CDR3 length: 12 residues. DNA of the CDR3: TGTGCCAGTAGTAATCGACAGGGTGGCTACACCTTC. It specifies CASSNRQGGYTF.

This clone was seen a few times. The rearrangement joins TRBV6-1 to TRBJ1-5; 7 nucleotides align to TRBD1. The V gene's germline CDR1 is MNHNS and CDR2 SASEGT. The CDR3 sequence is 14 residues long. Trimming took 6 bases from V and 3 from J; bases not matched to a gene: 5. CDR3 residues: CASRDGTVNQPQHF. Written as DNA, the CDR3 is TGTGCCAGCAGGGATGGGACAGTCAATCAGCCCCAGCATTTT.

The chain joins TRBV5-1 to TRBJ1-3, with D perhaps matching TRBD1 (5 bases). Trimming removed 0 bases at V and 0 bases at J, with 10 bases between. The V gene's germline CDR1 is SGHRS and CDR2 YFSETQ. This CDR3 is built from 16 residues. The CDR3 nucleotides read TGCGCCAGCAGCTTGGCCGGGACTCCCTCTGGAAACACCATATATTTT. The encoded protein is CASSLAGTPSGNTIYF.

J is TRBJ1-5 and V is TRBV28; weak D call: TRBD1 (6 bases). This CDR3 has 15 residues. From germline, CDR1 is MDHEN and CDR2 SYDVKM. V was cut by 6 bases and J by 0 bases, with 12 bases left in between. CDR3 nucleotide sequence: TGTGCCAGCAGGACGGACAGCATTAGCAATCAGCCCCAGCATTTT. This codes for CASRTDSISNQPQHF. The whole variable domain, remainder taken from reference TRBV28 and TRBJ1-5, is DVKVTQSSRYLVKRTGEKVFLECVQDMDHENMFWYRQDPGLGLRLIYFSYDVKMKEKGDIPEGYSVSREKKERFSLILESASTNQTSMYLCASRTDSISNQPQHFGDGTRLSIL.